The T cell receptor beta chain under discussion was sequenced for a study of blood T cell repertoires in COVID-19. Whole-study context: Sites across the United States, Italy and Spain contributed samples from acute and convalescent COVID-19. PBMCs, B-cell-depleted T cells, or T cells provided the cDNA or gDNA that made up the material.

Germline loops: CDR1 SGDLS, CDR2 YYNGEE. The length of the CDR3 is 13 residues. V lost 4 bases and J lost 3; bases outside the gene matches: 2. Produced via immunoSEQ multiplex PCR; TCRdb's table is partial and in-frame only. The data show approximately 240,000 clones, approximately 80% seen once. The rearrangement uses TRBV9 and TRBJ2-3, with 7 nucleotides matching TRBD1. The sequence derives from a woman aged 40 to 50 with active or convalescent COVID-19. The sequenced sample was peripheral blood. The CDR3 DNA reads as TGTGCCAGCAGCAGACAGGGTACAGATACGCAGTATTTT. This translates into CASSRQGTDTQYF.